These 28 T cell receptor beta chains share one sample of origin, sequenced in a study of early T cells in non-severe SARS-CoV-2 infection. A single record per CDR3 protein comes from TCRdb applying MiXCR to the 5' RACE reads. The table lists approximately 43,000 distinct CDR3 sequences, less than 8.5% of them singletons, with 4% to 5.5% in the top ten. Sequencing input: whole blood. These receptors were obtained from an adult who was a healthcare worker with PCR-confirmed SARS-CoV-2 infection or an uninfected control (not recorded which).

This clonotype was observed many times. CDR3 in amino acids: CASSQDTGPSGNTIYF. CDR3 sequence (DNA): TGTGCCAGCAGCCAAGATACAGGGCCCTCTGGAAACACCATATATTTT. The V gene is TRBV3-1, the J gene TRBJ1-3; perhaps TRBD1 as D (6 bases). The CDR3 totals 16 residues. Germline V gene data show CDR1 as LGHDT and CDR2 as YNNKEL (reference sequence). Between the trimmed V and J ends, which lost 0 bases and 0 bases, there was a span of 9 bases.

The chain links TRBV16 to TRBJ1-5; tentatively, D is TRBD1 (6 bases). This CDR3 is built from 15 residues. CDR1 is KGHSY and CDR2 is FQNENV in the germline V gene. The V and J ends lost 3 bases and 5 bases respectively, with 14 bases between them. CDR3: CASSHPGQGHQPQHF. CDR3 nucleotides: TGTGCCAGCAGCCACCCAGGGCAGGGGCATCAGCCCCAGCATTTT. Filled out from reference TRBV16 and TRBJ1-5, the complete variable domain reads GEEVAQTPKHLVRGEGQKAKLYCAPIKGHSYVFWYQQVLKNEFKFLISFQNENVFDETGMPKERFSAKCLPNSPCSLEIQATKLEDSAVYFCASSHPGQGHQPQHFGDGTRLSIL.

The table lists this clonotype with a few counts. The CDR3 DNA reads as TGTGCCAGCAGTTTATCGTGGAGCGCCGGGGAGCTGTTTTTT. It specifies CASSLSWSAGELFF. This sequence joins TRBV27 and TRBJ2-2; D gene ambiguous. CDR1 and CDR2 (germline): MNHEY, SMNVEV (reference sequence). V was pared by 0 bases and J by 6 bases, with 8 bases between. The CDR3 has 14 residues.

This clonotype came up many times. J is TRBJ1-1 and V is TRBV28; D not certain. The CDR3 is made up of 13 amino acids. The germline V gene has CDR1 MDHEN and CDR2 SYDVKM. V lost 10 bases to trimming and J lost 1 base, with 13 bases between them. The CDR3 sequence: CANKGPTNTEAFF. The CDR3 DNA sequence: TGTGCCAACAAAGGGCCGACGAACACTGAAGCTTTCTTT.

This clonotype showed up many times. V and J are TRBV5-1 and TRBJ2-7; D uncertain. Germline values: CDR1 SGHRS, CDR2 YFSETQ. Trimming left V 0 bases short and J 7 bases short, with 14 bases between. This CDR3 is built from 14 residues. The CDR3 sequence: CASSLAGPEGEQYF. Written as DNA, the CDR3 is TGCGCCAGCAGCTTGGCCGGGCCCGAAGGGGAGCAGTACTTC.

A few counts support this clonotype. This may be a read error: a much more frequent sequence differs by one nucleotide. The rearrangement uses TRBV7-2 and TRBJ2-1, with 7 positions matching TRBD2. Germline loops: CDR1 SGHTA, CDR2 FQGNSA. V lost 6 bases to trimming and J lost 9 bases; unmatched junction nucleotides: 2. This CDR3 spans 11 amino acids. This CDR3 is CASRAGVEQFF. The CDR3 DNA reads as TGTGCCAGCAGGGCGGGGGTTGAGCAGTTCTTC.

This clonotype was picked up a small number of times. The chain employs TRBV5-1 and TRBJ2-5; TRBD1 might be the D (6 bases). The germline V and J ends were trimmed by 3 bases and 3 bases, with 12 bases remaining between them. Germline assignment: CDR1 SGHRS and CDR2 YFSETQ. CDR3 length equals 14 residues. CDR3 region: CASSSTGGEETQYF. Written as DNA, the CDR3 is TGCGCCAGCAGCTCGACTGGGGGCGAAGAGACCCAGTACTTC.

The sample holds many counts of this clonotype. The CDR3 DNA reads as TGTGCCAGCACCGGAGGGACCGATAGCAATCAGCCCCAGCATTTT. Translating gives CASTGGTDSNQPQHF. The V and J genes are TRBV2 and TRBJ1-5; tentative D call: TRBD1 (5 bases). Germline V gene data show CDR1 as SNHLY and CDR2 as FYNNEI. The CDR3 extends over 15 amino acids. Trimming removed 7 bases at V and 0 bases at J, with 13 bases between.

This clonotype was found many times. V usage is TRBV5-1 and J usage is TRBJ2-3; D gene uncertain. The V and J ends lost 4 bases and 0 bases respectively, with 9 bases between them. The CDR3 spans 14 residues. The germline gives CDR1 SGHRS, CDR2 YFSETQ. CDR3 residues: CASSPTGSTDTQYF. The CDR3 DNA follows: TGCGCCAGCAGCCCGACTGGTAGCACAGATACGCAGTATTTT.

The chain is built from TRBV3-1 and TRBJ2-7; D could derive from TRBD1 or TRBD2 (5 bases each). Looked up from germline, CDR1 is LGHDT and CDR2 is YNNKEL (reference sequence). The ends were cut back, 2 bases at V and 6 bases at J, with 11 bases in the middle. The CDR3 is 13 residues long. Here the CDR3 reads CASSQLGGREQYF. The CDR3 coding sequence is TGTGCCAGCAGCCAACTTGGGGGACGCGAGCAGTACTTC.

This clonotype has a count of ten or more. CDR3 sequence (DNA): TGCAGTGCTATGACAGGCTCGAACACTGAAGCTTTCTTT. It translates to CSAMTGSNTEAFF. The chain employs TRBV20-1 and TRBJ1-1, with D possibly matching TRBD1 (6 bases). V dropped 4 bases and J dropped 1 base, with 10 bases sitting between them. The germline gives CDR1 DFQATT, CDR2 SNEGSKA (reference sequence). The CDR3 contains 13 residues.

V and J are TRBV5-5 and TRBJ2-7; D possibly corresponds to TRBD1 (6 bases). CDR1 SGHKS and CDR2 YYEKEE come from the germline V gene (reference sequence). V was pared by 4 bases and J by 0 bases, with 11 bases between. The CDR3 has 14 amino acids. The CDR3 bases are TGTGCCAGCAGCCTGGGACAAGGCTCCTACGAGCAGTACTTC. Translating gives CASSLGQGSYEQYF.

The gene calls are TRBV29-1 and TRBJ2-1, with D maybe TRBD1 (5 bases). V lost 2 bases to trimming and J lost 9 bases, with 17 bases between them. The V gene's germline CDR1 is SQVTM and CDR2 ANQGSEA. The CDR3 consists of 14 residues. The CDR3 DNA reads TGCAGCGTTGAACGCGAAGCCTCCGACAGTGAGCAGTTCTTC. Its protein product is CSVEREASDSEQFF.

This clonotype was seen at least ten times. The CDR3 protein is CASSLTAGSTEAFF. The CDR3 coding sequence is TGTGCCAGCAGCCTAACAGCGGGCAGCACTGAAGCTTTCTTT. The J gene is TRBJ1-1, the V gene TRBV7-2; D gene ambiguous. The V end lost 5 bases, the J end lost 4 bases, and 14 bases lay between the germline ends. The CDR3 is 14 amino acids. Germline CDR1 SGHTA, CDR2 FQGNSA.

CDR3 bases: TGTGCCTGGAAACTAGTTAGCGGGGTAACAGATACGCAGTATTTT. Translating it yields CAWKLVSGVTDTQYF. The rearrangement uses TRBV30 and TRBJ2-3, with 8 bases lining up with TRBD2. CDR1 is GTSNPN and CDR2 is SVGIG in the germline V gene (reference sequence). CDR3 length: 15 amino acids. V lost 4 bases, J lost 3 bases, and 9 bases stayed unmatched.

V usage is TRBV30 and J usage is TRBJ2-5; 8 bases align to TRBD1. This CDR3 is 14 amino acids long. V dropped 4 bases and J dropped 4; count of bases not matched to a gene: 8. Germline V gives CDR1 GTSNPN, CDR2 SVGIG (reference sequence). This CDR3 is CAWINRDRLETQYF. The CDR3 DNA reads as TGTGCCTGGATTAACCGGGACAGGTTAGAGACCCAGTACTTC.

Many counts were recorded for this clonotype. The chain carries TRBV20-1 and TRBJ1-1; unclear D gene. Trimming shortened V by 0 bases and J by 1 base, and 9 bases separated the two germline ends. This CDR3 spans 14 amino acids. Germline V gives CDR1 DFQATT, CDR2 SNEGSKA (reference sequence). CDR3 in amino acids: CSARDRTSNTEAFF. The CDR3 DNA reads as TGCAGTGCTAGAGACCGCACTTCGAACACTGAAGCTTTCTTT.

This clonotype was detected only a few times. The V gene is TRBV7-9, the J gene TRBJ2-3, with D possibly matching TRBD1 (6 bases). V was clipped by 10 bases and J by 0 bases, with 14 bases between them. In germline, CDR1 is SEHNR, CDR2 FQNEAQ (reference sequence). The CDR3 totals 14 residues. The CDR3 sequence is CATEGGASTDTQYF. CDR3 bases: TGTGCCACAGAAGGGGGTGCGAGCACAGATACGCAGTATTTT. Filled out from reference TRBV7-9 and TRBJ2-3, the complete variable domain reads DTGVSQNPRHKITKRGQNVTFRCDPISEHNRLYWYRQTLGQGPEFLTYFQNEAQLEKSRLLSDRFSAERPKGSFSTLEIQRTEQGDSAMYLCATEGGASTDTQYFGPGTRLTVL.

Only a few counts were recorded for this clonotype. The gene calls are TRBV2 and TRBJ1-1; D may be TRBD1 (5 bases). CDR3 length: 11 residues. Trimming removed 8 bases from V and 6 bases from J, with 10 bases in between. Germline V gene sequence: CDR1 SNHLY, CDR2 FYNNEI. CDR3 residues: CASAWGPEAFF. DNA of the CDR3: TGTGCCAGCGCATGGGGCCCTGAAGCTTTCTTT.

V usage is TRBV9 and J usage is TRBJ2-7, with no clear D. V was pared by 2 bases and J by 3 bases, with 15 bases between. Per germline, CDR1 SGDLS and CDR2 YYNGEE. This CDR3 spans 15 amino acids. CDR3 in DNA: TGTGCCAGCAGCGTCGGCAGTCGAACGGTCTACGAGCAGTACTTC. Residues: CASSVGSRTVYEQYF.

A few counts support this clonotype. J is TRBJ2-2 and V is TRBV6-6; D is unclear. V dropped 7 bases and J dropped 0 bases, with 9 bases sitting between them. In germline, CDR1 is MNHNY, CDR2 SVGAGI (reference sequence). The CDR3 sequence is 14 residues long. The CDR3: CASTRVSNTGELFF. CDR3 DNA sequence: TGTGCCAGCACCCGAGTTTCGAACACCGGGGAGCTGTTTTTT.

The CDR3 coding sequence is TGTGCCAGTGCATCGGGGGTTCAAGAGACCCAGTACTTC. Translation gives CASASGVQETQYF. The chain employs TRBV11-3 and TRBJ2-5, with TRBD2 as a possible D gene (6 bases). V lost 9 bases, J lost 2 bases, and 13 bases lay in between. CDR1 and CDR2 (germline): SGHNT, YENEEA. The CDR3 runs to 13 residues.

This clonotype was seen many times. The chain combines TRBV4-1 with TRBJ2-1; D is perhaps TRBD2 (5 bases). The CDR3 loop spans 17 amino acids. Germline CDR1 and CDR2: MGHRA and YSYEKL. V lost 2 bases, J lost 1 base, and 15 bases lay in between. The CDR3 DNA is TGCGCCAGCAGCCAAAGGAGTCTAGCTGTGTCCTACAATGAGCAGTTCTTC. Protein product: CASSQRSLAVSYNEQFF.

This clonotype has a count of ten or more. The chain uses TRBV5-1 and TRBJ2-6; D is uncertain. Germline CDR1 reads SGHRS; CDR2 reads YFSETQ. There are 16 residues in the CDR3. The V end was cut by 0 bases, the J end by 0 bases, with 7 bases between. The CDR3 spells CASSLDWDSGANVLTF. The CDR3 region has the DNA TGCGCCAGCAGCTTGGATTGGGACTCTGGGGCCAACGTCCTGACTTTC.

This clonotype was picked up a small number of times. The chain couples TRBV14 to TRBJ2-7; 9 bases align to TRBD1. Germline CDR1 is SGHDN and CDR2 is FVKESK. With 4 bases clipped from V and 6 bases from J, the junction kept 4 bases outside the gene matches. CDR3 length equals 13 residues. CDR3 region: CASSRDRVGEQYF. The CDR3 coding sequence is TGTGCCAGCAGCCGGGACAGGGTAGGCGAGCAGTACTTC.

This clonotype was picked up many times. The rearrangement links TRBV30 to TRBJ2-7, with a weak D call TRBD1 (6 bases). From germline, CDR1 is GTSNPN and CDR2 SVGIG (reference sequence). This CDR3 contains 13 residues. V lost 0 bases and J 5 bases, leaving 11 bases between the germline ends. CDR3 loop: CAWSVAGADEQYF. In DNA form, the CDR3 reads TGTGCCTGGAGTGTTGCAGGGGCCGACGAGCAGTACTTC. Full variable domain (outside the CDR3, taken from reference TRBV30 and TRBJ2-7): SQTIHQWPATLVQPVGSPLSLECTVEGTSNPNLYWYRQAAGRGLQLLFYSVGIGQISSEVPQNLSASRPQDRQFILSSKKLLLSDSGFYLCAWSVAGADEQYFGPGTRLTVT.

This clonotype was counted between two and nine times. The chain links TRBV7-6 to TRBJ2-7; the D is unclear. Germline V gives CDR1 SGHVS, CDR2 FNYEAQ. This CDR3 contains 15 residues. Trimming cost V 0 bases and J 0 bases, with 9 bases left between them. CDR3 nucleotides: TGTGCCAGCAGCTTAGCACTCGGTTCCTCCTACGAGCAGTACTTC. Protein product: CASSLALGSSYEQYF.

This clonotype has at least ten counts. The CDR3 DNA follows: TGTGCCAGCAGTTACCTACAGGGGCCTAATGAAAAACTGTTTTTT. Translated: CASSYLQGPNEKLFF. The V call is TRBV12-3 or TRBV12-4, the J call TRBJ1-4; 7 bases fit TRBD1. V was clipped by 4 bases and J by 3 bases; unmatched bases: 5. The CDR3 extends over 15 amino acids.